A single sample is the source of the 16 T cell receptor beta chains below, sequenced in a study of T cells in Graves' hyperthyroidism and ophthalmopathy. Researchers took RNA transcripts and amplified the TCR beta CDR3 regions from them. Primed by the HTBI set, a first-round RT-PCR was run on the TCR CDR3. MiXCR, applied by TCRdb to the multiplex PCR reads, yields one record per CDR3 protein. Of 370,000 or so distinct CDR3 sequences detected, roughly 14% appear once; the ten largest clones hold 25% to 35%. The source material was blood. The receptor set was obtained from a woman under 30 with Graves' hyperthyroidism that later progressed to Graves' ophthalmopathy.

In regard to this clonotype: This may be a read error: a much more frequent sequence differs by one nucleotide. J is TRBJ2-1 and V is TRBV7-2, with 7 bases aligning to TRBD2. This CDR3 contains 16 residues. Germline CDR1 and CDR2: SGHTA and FQGNSA. As DNA, the CDR3 is TGTGCCAGCAGCTTGGGGGGGGTAGCGGGCTACGATGAGCAGTTCTTC. This codes for CASSLGGVAGYDEQFF.

The V gene is TRBV5-4, the J gene TRBJ2-5, with D possibly matching TRBD2 (5 bases). CDR3 length equals 15 residues. The germline V gene encodes CDR1 SGHNT and CDR2 YYREEE (reference sequence). Trimming removed 3 bases at V and 2 bases at J, with 14 bases between. The CDR3 coding sequence is TGTGCCAGCAGCTACCTCCGGAGGACTCAAGAGACCCAGTACTTC. Translating gives CASSYLRRTQETQYF.

This clonotype has at least ten counts. The chain couples TRBV2 to TRBJ1-5; D might be TRBD1 (5 bases). The CDR3 sequence is 12 residues long. V was cut by 6 bases and J by 5 bases, with 8 bases left in between. The germline V gene encodes CDR1 SNHLY and CDR2 FYNNEI. CDR3 amino acids: CASRVGDQPQHF. In nucleotides, the CDR3 is TGTGCCAGCAGGGTGGGGGATCAGCCCCAGCATTTT.

The chain has TRBV27 and TRBJ2-3; D perhaps matches TRBD2 (6 bases). Trimming removed 4 bases from V and 2 bases from J, with 13 bases in between. CDR1 and CDR2 (germline): MNHEY, SMNVEV (reference sequence). The CDR3 extends over 15 amino acids. Here the CDR3 reads CASSSQEGLTDTQYF. CDR3 DNA: TGTGCCAGCAGTTCCCAGGAGGGCCTCACAGATACGCAGTATTTT.

As for this clonotype: Given a much more abundant clone one base away, this may be a read error. This chain connects TRBV12-3 or TRBV12-4 to TRBJ1-1; D not resolved. The ends were cut back, 5 bases at V and 4 bases at J, with 8 bases in the middle. The length of the CDR3 is 12 residues. The CDR3 loop reads CASSHGATEAFF. Written as DNA, the CDR3 is TGTGCCAGCAGTCACGGTGCCACTGAAGCTTTCTTT.

This clonotype was seen a few times. The chain has TRBV7-9 and TRBJ1-1; weak D call: TRBD1 (6 bases). Trimming cost V 3 bases and J 11 bases, with 16 bases left between them. This CDR3 comprises 13 residues. CDR1 is SEHNR and CDR2 is FQNEAQ in the germline V gene (reference sequence). The CDR3 coding sequence is TGTGCCAGCAGCTTTACAGGGTCCGGTCGGGCTTTCTTT. Its protein is CASSFTGSGRAFF.

This clonotype was seen a handful of times. This chain links TRBV28 with TRBJ1-6; possible D gene TRBD1, 6 bases. Germline V gene sequence: CDR1 MDHEN, CDR2 SYDVKM. The CDR3 covers 14 residues. Trimming shortened V by 8 bases and J by 6 bases, and 14 bases separated the two germline ends. Here the CDR3 DNA reads TGTGCCAGCCATGGATCAGGGGTTAATTCACCCCTCCACTTT. Translation gives CASHGSGVNSPLHF.

This clonotype has just a few counts. The chain is built from TRBV20-1 and TRBJ2-7; 7 nucleotides match TRBD2. This CDR3 is built from 14 residues. The J segment lost 2 bases and the V segment lost 0 bases, leaving 4 bases of the junction unmatched. Germline-derived CDR1 and CDR2 are DFQATT and SNEGSKA (reference sequence). CDR3 sequence: CSARDLGGTYEQYF. DNA for the CDR3: TGCAGTGCTAGAGATTTGGGGGGGACCTACGAGCAGTACTTC.

The V and J genes are TRBV28 and TRBJ2-7, with TRBD2 identical over 13 bases. The CDR3 spans 17 residues. Germline V gives CDR1 MDHEN, CDR2 SYDVKM. The J segment lost 3 bases and the V segment lost 5 bases, leaving 10 bases of the junction unmatched. The CDR3 is CASSPLGTSGTYYEQYF. The DNA of the CDR3 is TGTGCCAGCAGTCCACTCGGGACTAGCGGGACCTACTACGAGCAGTACTTC.

Ten or more counts support this clonotype. The rearrangement uses TRBV7-9 and TRBJ2-5, with TRBD2 identical over 7 bases. V was pared by 4 bases and J by 7 bases, with 9 bases of the junction left unmatched. Germline V gene lookup returns CDR1 SEHNR and CDR2 FQNEAQ (reference sequence). This CDR3 has 14 residues. In DNA, the CDR3 is TGTGCCAGCAGCTCAGCACTAGCGTCGGGGACCCAGTACTTC. Translated: CASSSALASGTQYF.

This clonotype was seen more than once but under ten times. V gene TRBV4-3 combines with J gene TRBJ2-2; the match to TRBD2 covers 10 bases. The ends lost 0 bases at V and 7 bases at J; junction bases unmatched: 8. The germline gives CDR1 LGHNA, CDR2 YSLEER. The CDR3 is made up of 17 amino acids. This chain's CDR3 is CASSQDKLAGAGGELFF. The CDR3 nucleotides read TGCGCCAGCAGCCAAGATAAGCTAGCGGGAGCTGGCGGGGAGCTGTTTTTT.

This clonotype was observed many times. The chain uses TRBV5-1 and TRBJ1-1, with D uncertain. The CDR3 is 12 residues long. V shed 0 bases and J shed 9 bases, with 9 bases lying between them. Looked up from germline, CDR1 is SGHRS and CDR2 is YFSETQ. In DNA form, the CDR3 reads TGCGCCAGCAGCTTGGAAAGTACCAAAGCTTTCTTT. Its protein product is CASSLESTKAFF.

The rearrangement joins TRBV27 to TRBJ2-2; 8 nucleotides agree with TRBD1. This CDR3 is built from 14 residues. V shed 4 bases, J shed 6 bases, and the junction held 4 bases outside the gene matches. Germline V gene sequence: CDR1 MNHEY, CDR2 SMNVEV (reference sequence). The CDR3 sequence is CASSWTGPPGELFF. For the CDR3, the DNA is TGTGCCAGCAGTTGGACAGGGCCCCCCGGGGAGCTGTTTTTT.

This clonotype showed up many times. The chain has TRBV7-8 and TRBJ1-5; D ambiguous. The CDR3 is made up of 16 amino acids. The germline V gene has CDR1 SGHVS and CDR2 FQNEAQ. The V end was cut by 5 bases, the J end by 1 base, with 15 bases between. The chain's CDR3 is CASSDQTGGSNQPQHF. CDR3 coding DNA: TGTGCCAGCAGCGACCAGACCGGAGGGAGCAATCAGCCCCAGCATTTT.

This clonotype was counted at least ten times. The chain joins TRBV5-1 to TRBJ2-1; TRBD1 might be the D (5 bases). This CDR3 is 14 amino acids long. The V gene lost 1 base and the J gene lost 2 bases, with 7 bases spanning the gap. The germline gives CDR1 SGHRS, CDR2 YFSETQ. The CDR3 nucleotides are TGCGCCAGCAGCTTGATGACAGCCTACAATGAGCAGTTCTTC. It encodes CASSLMTAYNEQFF. Filled out from reference TRBV5-1 and TRBJ2-1, the complete variable domain reads KAGVTQTPRYLIKTRGQQVTLSCSPISGHRSVSWYQQTPGQGLQFLFEYFSETQRNKGNFPGRFSGRQFSNSRSEMNVSTLELGDSALYLCASSLMTAYNEQFFGPGTRLTVL.

The table lists this clonotype with many counts. The chain uses TRBV6-1 and TRBJ1-2, with D perhaps matching TRBD1 (6 bases). Germline-derived CDR1 and CDR2 are MNHNS and SASEGT. The length of the CDR3 is 13 residues. V shed 6 bases and J shed 8 bases, with 16 bases lying between them. The CDR3 sequence: CASSAGVLEGYTF. Written as DNA, the CDR3 is TGTGCCAGCAGCGCAGGGGTACTTGAGGGCTACACCTTC.